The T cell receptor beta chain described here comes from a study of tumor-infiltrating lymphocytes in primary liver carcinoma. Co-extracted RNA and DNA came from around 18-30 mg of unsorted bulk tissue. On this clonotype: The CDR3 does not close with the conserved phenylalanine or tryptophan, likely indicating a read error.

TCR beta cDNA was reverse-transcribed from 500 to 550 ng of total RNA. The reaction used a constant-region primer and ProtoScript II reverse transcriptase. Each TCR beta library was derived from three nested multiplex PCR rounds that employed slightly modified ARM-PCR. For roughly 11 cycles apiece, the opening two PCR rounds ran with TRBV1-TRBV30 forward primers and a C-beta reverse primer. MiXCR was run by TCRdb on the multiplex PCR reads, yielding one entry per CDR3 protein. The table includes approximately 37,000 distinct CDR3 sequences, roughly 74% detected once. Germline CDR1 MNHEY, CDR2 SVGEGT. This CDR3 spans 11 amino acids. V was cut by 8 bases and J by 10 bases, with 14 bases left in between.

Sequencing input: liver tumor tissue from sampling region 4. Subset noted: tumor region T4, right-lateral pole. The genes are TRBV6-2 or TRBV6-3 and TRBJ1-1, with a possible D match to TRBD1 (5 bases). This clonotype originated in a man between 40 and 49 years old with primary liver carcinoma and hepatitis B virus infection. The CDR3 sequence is CASGSAGPAFL. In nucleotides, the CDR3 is TGTGCCAGCGGTTCGGCAGGGCCAGCTTTCCTT.